A single sample is the source of the 10 T cell receptor beta chains below, sequenced in a study of identical twins. In TCRdb, the 5' RACE reads were re-called with MiXCR into one record per CDR3 protein. The table shows around 550,000 distinct CDR3 sequences, with over 12% occurring only once. A further study also used this sample, focusing on yellow fever vaccine responses in identical twins.

The sample taken for sequencing was CD4+ T cells sorted from blood. Every receptor here comes from a woman between 18 and 30 years old in good health.

This clonotype has ten or more counts. The chain links TRBV10-3 to TRBJ1-1; 8 bases are shared with TRBD1. Per the germline V gene, CDR1 is ENHRY and CDR2 is SYGVKD. V was clipped by 3 bases and J by 1 base; unmatched bases: 1. CDR3 length: 14 residues. The CDR3 bases are TGTGCCATCAGTGAAACAGGGGGGAACACTGAAGCTTTCTTT. Translated, it gives CAISETGGNTEAFF.

V and J are TRBV5-6 and TRBJ2-1; 12 bases line up with TRBD2. V trimming: 3 bases; J trimming: 5 bases; junction bases outside the gene matches: 6. Germline CDR1 is SGHDT and CDR2 is YYEEEE. The CDR3 totals 16 residues. The CDR3, as DNA: TGTGCCAGCAGCTCTGGGGGACTAGCGGGCAACAATGAGCAGTTCTTC. Its protein is CASSSGGLAGNNEQFF.

This clonotype was recorded a few times. The genes are TRBV21-1 and TRBJ2-1; TRBD1, the table's D call, lacks a check against the DNA. TRBV21-1 represents a pseudogene. The CDR3 spans 13 residues. The CDR3 DNA sequence: TGTGCCAGCAGCCAATTCAGGGGTCATGAGCAGTTCTTC. It encodes CASSQFRGHEQFF.

The genes are TRBV5-1 and TRBJ2-1; 7 positions match TRBD2. CDR1 SGHRS and CDR2 YFSETQ come from the germline V gene. This CDR3 spans 15 amino acids. The J segment lost 3 bases and the V segment lost 1 base, leaving 4 bases of the junction unmatched. The CDR3, as DNA: TGCGCCAGCAGCTTGATGACGGGGGGCTACAATGAGCAGTTCTTC. Its protein is CASSLMTGGYNEQFF.

This chain connects TRBV12-3 or TRBV12-4 to TRBJ2-3; D is ambiguous. CDR3 length equals 14 residues. The V end was cut by 3 bases, the J end by 2 bases, with 9 bases between. The CDR3 DNA follows: TGTGCCAGCAGTTTCTTGGCGGACACAGATACGCAGTATTTT. It encodes CASSFLADTDTQYF.

This clonotype was seen many times. The V gene is TRBV10-3, the J gene TRBJ1-3; D possibly corresponds to TRBD1 (5 bases). Germline V gene sequence: CDR1 ENHRY, CDR2 SYGVKD. The CDR3 has 13 residues. V lost 8 bases and J 2 bases, leaving 10 bases between the germline ends. The CDR3: CAIADTAGNTIYF. As DNA, the CDR3 is TGTGCCATCGCGGACACGGCTGGAAACACCATATATTTT.

This chain joins TRBV10-3 and TRBJ2-3, with 7 bases that match TRBD2. V dropped 5 bases and J dropped 0; count of bases not matched to a gene: 8. This CDR3 has 16 residues. The germline V gene has CDR1 ENHRY and CDR2 SYGVKD. The CDR3 sequence is CAISPRDYPSTDTQYF. DNA for the CDR3: TGTGCCATCAGTCCTAGGGACTACCCAAGCACAGATACGCAGTATTTT.

The CDR3 nucleotides read TGCAGTGCTAGTCAGTCAGGACTGGACACCGGGGAGCTGTTTTTT. Residues: CSASQSGLDTGELFF. This rearrangement joins TRBV20-1 to TRBJ2-2; tentative D call: TRBD2 (5 bases). Germline CDR1 is DFQATT and CDR2 is SNEGSKA (reference sequence). V lost 3 bases and J 3 bases, leaving 14 bases between the germline ends. CDR3 size: 15 residues.

This clonotype was found a few times. This rearrangement joins TRBV5-4 to TRBJ2-5; D unresolved. Germline V CDR1 and CDR2: SGHNT, YYREEE (reference sequence). V was cut by 0 bases and J by 1 base, with 7 bases left in between. This CDR3 is built from 14 residues. The CDR3 spells CASSLGHPQETQYF. The CDR3 DNA follows: TGTGCCAGCAGCTTGGGACACCCCCAAGAGACCCAGTACTTC.

The V and J genes are TRBV10-3 and TRBJ2-4; 8 nucleotides match TRBD2. The CDR3 has 16 amino acids. The V and J ends lost 3 bases and 1 base, in that order; junction bases with no gene match: 5. Germline CDR1 is ENHRY and CDR2 is SYGVKD. CDR3 nucleotide sequence: TGTGCCATCAGTGAATCACTAGCGGAGGCCAAAAACATTCAGTACTTC. This gives the protein CAISESLAEAKNIQYF.